This TCR beta chain was found in a study of T cell responses to AZD1222 COVID-19 vaccine. Study observations and caveats: Donors were largely white British and mainly female; clonal diversity was possibly underestimated.

Second doses were pooled across both intervals (about 4 or about 12 weeks). TCRdb's table, derived via immunoSEQ multiplex PCR, lists solely in-frame clones and lacks some. Of around 150,000 clones in the sample, around 90% were seen once. To note about this clone: The antigen remains undetermined.

This TCR was recovered from an adult who received the AZD1222 COVID-19 vaccine. Specimen: peripheral blood, collected 28 days after the second AZD1222 dose.

CDR3 nucleotides: TGTGCCAGCAGTTTATTTTGGGGCGCTGACGGGGAGCTGTTTTTT. This encodes CASSLFWGADGELFF. This chain uses TRBV27 with TRBJ2-2; D possibly corresponds to TRBD1 (5 bases). The V gene's germline CDR1 is MNHEY and CDR2 SMNVEV (reference sequence). CDR3 size: 15 residues. V lost 1 base and J 7 bases, leaving 13 bases between the germline ends.